This section outlines one T cell receptor beta chain sequence together with its context. Before they entered the study, exposed participants had met a COVID-19 case within 2 weeks. These data originate in a study of blood T cell repertoires in COVID-19. Whole-study context: T cells, B-cell-depleted T cells, or PBMCs supplied cDNA or gDNA.

V shed 4 bases, J shed 4 bases, and the junction held 6 bases outside the gene matches. This CDR3 has 16 amino acids. Germline V gene lookup returns CDR1 SNHLY and CDR2 FYNNEI. Under the authors' procedure: Estimated nucleated cell counts came from reference gene primer amplification. Produced via immunoSEQ multiplex PCR; TCRdb's table is partial and in-frame only. Clone size and V and J calls were adopted from that table, with D and trimming inferred from the DNA. The repertoire holds fewer than 350,000 clones, with 88% as singletons. The sequence came from a woman between 25 and 40 years old who had been exposed to COVID-19. Sequenced input: PBMCs or T cells enriched from blood (not recorded which). The V gene is TRBV2, the J gene TRBJ1-6, with TRBD1 identical over 8 bases. CDR3 sequence: CASSGTGFGYNSPLHF. The DNA for the CDR3 is TGTGCCAGCAGTGGGACAGGGTTTGGGTATAATTCACCCCTCCACTTT.